The entry below describes one T cell receptor (beta chain). Its specificity is not known. CDR1 is MDHEN, CDR2 SYDVKM, per germline. The CDR3 sequence is 14 residues long. Trimming took off 7 bases at V and 6 bases at J, with 18 bases between the two ends. The sample is drawn from a study of OX40 agonist ivuxolimab in advanced cancers. Study overall: Patients were treated with ivuxolimab, an agonistic anti-OX40 (CD134) antibody. Ivuxolimab was administered intravenously to patients at 0.01 to 10 mg/kg every 2 weeks. Head and neck, renal cell, melanoma or hepatocellular carcinoma were the cancers that dose-escalation patients had. Findings of the study overall: Among the lowest levels of clonal expansion were found in partial responders at 0.1-3.0 mg/kg.

Assay: immunoSEQ multiplex PCR; the TCRdb copy retains only in-frame clones and omits some. Here the sample spans tens of thousands of clones, around 82% being singletons. The chain links TRBV28 to TRBJ1-1, with D possibly TRBD1 on 6 matching bases. This receptor was identified in an adult with an advanced solid tumor such as melanoma, head and neck, liver or kidney cancer. Sequenced here: CD4+ or CD8+ T cells sorted from blood, sampled in a trial of the OX40 agonist ivuxolimab. CDR3 sequence: CASNVRTASPEAFF. Here the CDR3 DNA reads TGTGCCAGCAATGTCCGGACAGCCTCTCCTGAAGCTTTCTTT. Full variable domain (remainder filled in from reference TRBV28 and TRBJ1-1): DVKVTQSSRYLVKRTGEKVFLECVQDMDHENMFWYRQDPGLGLRLIYFSYDVKMKEKGDIPEGYSVSREKKERFSLILESASTNQTSMYLCASNVRTASPEAFFGQGTRLTVV.